Given below is one T cell receptor beta chain in context. Its specificity is not known. The sample originates from a study of identical twins. Study results and caveats: Sharing of beta out-of-frame sequences by twins showed a weaker excess.

TCRdb used MiXCR to reprocess the 5' RACE reads, holding one entry per CDR3 protein. The sample lists approximately 700,000 distinct CDR3 sequences; 15% to 20% were seen once. The CDR3 is 14 amino acids. From germline, CDR1 is SGHKS and CDR2 YYEKEE (reference sequence). V dropped 2 bases and J dropped 4 bases, with 12 bases sitting between them. These same records also appear under a second study, on T cells expressing NK-cell markers. That work states: Unclear, still, was the HCMV specificity of the expanded NKG2C+ T cell clones.

The source of this sequence is a woman aged 18-29 years in good health. The sample consisted of PBMCs. The chain recombines TRBV5-5 with TRBJ1-1; possibly TRBD1 for D (5 bases). CDR3 loop: CASSFEPRGTEAFF. CDR3 nucleotide sequence: TGTGCCAGCAGCTTCGAGCCTAGGGGCACTGAAGCTTTCTTT. Variable domain in full (rest from reference TRBV5-5 and TRBJ1-1): DAGVTQSPTHLIKTRGQQVTLRCSPISGHKSVSWYQQVLGQGPQFIFQYYEKEERGRGNFPDRFSARQFPNYSSELNVNALLLGDSALYLCASSFEPRGTEAFFGQGTRLTVV.